This passage covers 7 T cell receptor beta chains from one sample sequenced in a study of blood T cell repertoires in COVID-19. Repertoires were generated with immunoSEQ multiplex PCR, while TCRdb's copy carries only in-frame clones and drops some. Of roughly 97,000 clones detected, about three quarters appear once; the ten largest clones hold around 7%. The sequenced sample was peripheral blood. Every receptor here comes from a man aged 65-85 years with acute or convalescent COVID-19.

This sequence joins TRBV29-1 and TRBJ1-1, with 11 bases that match TRBD1. The trim removed 5 bases at V and 6 bases at J, leaving 8 bases unmatched. The CDR3 sequence is 14 residues long. Germline CDR1 and CDR2: SQVTM and ANQGSEA. The CDR3 loop is CSVLDRGRSAEAFF. The CDR3 DNA reads TGCAGCGTTCTGGACAGGGGGCGCAGCGCTGAAGCTTTCTTT.

This clone was found a few times. The chain joins TRBV28 to TRBJ1-5; no reliable D call. Germline CDR1 reads MDHEN; CDR2 reads SYDVKM. CDR3 length equals 14 residues. Trimming pared 2 bases from V and 5 bases from J, leaving 10 bases between. Written as DNA, the CDR3 is TGTGCCAGCAGTTTACGGGGAGTGGATCAGCCCCAGCATTTT. Translated: CASSLRGVDQPQHF.

This chain uses TRBV6-5 with TRBJ2-7, with 7 bases that match TRBD1. V lost 7 bases, J lost 2 bases, and 8 bases stayed unmatched. The CDR3 runs to 14 residues. Looked up from germline, CDR1 is MNHEY and CDR2 is SVGAGI. The CDR3 region is CASTADRVPYEQYF. In nucleotides, the CDR3 is TGTGCCAGCACCGCAGACAGGGTCCCCTACGAGCAGTACTTC.

V usage is TRBV6-5 and J usage is TRBJ2-5, with TRBD1 as a possible D gene (6 bases). CDR1 MNHEY and CDR2 SVGAGI come from the germline V gene. V was pared by 1 base and J by 5 bases, with 11 bases between. The CDR3 contains 14 residues. CDR3 region: CASSYFDRPETQYF. The DNA of the CDR3 is TGTGCCAGCAGTTACTTTGACAGGCCCGAGACCCAGTACTTC.

This clone came up once. The chain has TRBV6-5 and TRBJ2-2; 7 bases map to TRBD1. V trimming: 6 bases; J trimming: 5 bases; junction bases outside the gene matches: 3. Germline CDR1 MNHEY, CDR2 SVGAGI. This CDR3 region has 13 residues. The DNA for the CDR3 is TGTGCCAGCAGCCTACAGGGGACCGGGGAGCTGTTTTTT. This gives the protein CASSLQGTGELFF.

The chain recombines TRBV6-5 with TRBJ1-1, with D perhaps matching TRBD1 (6 bases). CDR3 size: 16 residues. Germline CDR1 MNHEY, CDR2 SVGAGI. V dropped 2 bases and J dropped 2 bases, with 15 bases sitting between them. In nucleotides, the CDR3 is TGTGCCAGCAGTTACACGGCTGTGGGGACAAACACTGAAGCTTTCTTT. The encoded protein is CASSYTAVGTNTEAFF.

The table lists this clone with a count of one. The chain joins TRBV7-8 to TRBJ2-6; no firm D call. Trimming pared 4 bases from V and 0 bases from J, leaving 7 bases between. Per germline, CDR1 SGHVS and CDR2 FQNEAQ. The CDR3 covers 15 residues. The CDR3 reads CASSYSLSGANVLTF. The CDR3 nucleotides are TGTGCCAGCAGCTACAGTCTCTCTGGGGCCAACGTCCTGACTTTC.